The entry below gives a single T cell receptor beta chain sequence along with its context. Its specificity is unknown. With a constant-region primer, TCR beta cDNA was made from 450 to 550 ng of total RNA. Modified slightly, ARM-PCR produced TCR beta libraries over three nested multiplex PCR rounds. A C-beta reverse primer and TRBV1-TRBV30 forward primers served in each of the first two PCR rounds, at 9 to 10 cycles apiece. TCRdb passed the multiplex PCR reads through MiXCR, listing each CDR3 protein once. Of 84,000 or so distinct CDR3 sequences detected, 65% to 80% appear once; the ten largest clones hold around 19%. Co-extracted RNA and DNA came from approximately 20-30 mg of unsorted bulk tissue. Every tumor was sampled at five separate regions. The entry originates in a study of tumor-infiltrating lymphocytes in primary liver carcinoma. About the research overall: Each of the samples returned roughly 3.65 to 7.5 million productive TCRbeta reads (a yield similar across tissue types).

Study-wide results and limits: There were only about 8-25% of top clones found in all five tumor regions.

V lost 2 bases and J 13 bases, leaving 11 bases between the germline ends. Per germline, CDR1 MDHEN and CDR2 SYDVKM. The CDR3 loop spans 11 amino acids. The TCR was taken from a man aged 40-55 years with primary liver carcinoma and hepatitis B virus infection. Sample: liver tumor tissue from sampling region 1. Subset: tumor region T1, superior pole. This chain links TRBV28 with TRBJ1-2, with D unresolved. This CDR3 reads CASSLDDDCTF. The CDR3, as DNA: TGTGCCAGCAGTTTAGACGACGACTGCACCTTC.